This TCR beta chain came from a study of breast tumors, draining lymph nodes, adjacent tissues. In this sample, this clonotype turned up many times. Its antigen is still unknown. TCRdb used MiXCR to reprocess the multiplex PCR reads, holding one entry per CDR3 protein. Of 160,000 or so distinct CDR3 sequences in the sample, roughly a third were seen once. Samples came from axillary lymph nodes draining the breast cancer. There are 15 residues in the CDR3. Trimming took 3 bases from V and 2 from J, leaving 12 bases between them. Germline CDR1 is SGDLS and CDR2 is YYNGEE. The study's findings and limits: Tumor repertoires ranked between lymph nodes and nontumor tissue in diversity, with V and J gene preferences.

This clonotype was sampled from a female donor with breast cancer. Some clones in this sample may be carry-over from other donors' samples. The V and J genes are TRBV9 and TRBJ2-1; D possibly matches TRBD1 or TRBD2 (5 bases each). The material sequenced was axillary lymph node tissue. CDR3 sequence: CASSGDLRPYNEQFF. As DNA, the CDR3 is TGTGCCAGCAGCGGGGACCTCCGGCCCTACAATGAGCAGTTCTTC. Supplemented by reference TRBV9 and TRBJ2-1, the full variable domain reads DSGVTQTPKHLITATGQRVTLRCSPRSGDLSVYWYQQSLDQGLQFLIQYYNGEERAKGNILERFSAQQFPDLHSELNLSSLELGDSALYFCASSGDLRPYNEQFFGPGTRLTVL.